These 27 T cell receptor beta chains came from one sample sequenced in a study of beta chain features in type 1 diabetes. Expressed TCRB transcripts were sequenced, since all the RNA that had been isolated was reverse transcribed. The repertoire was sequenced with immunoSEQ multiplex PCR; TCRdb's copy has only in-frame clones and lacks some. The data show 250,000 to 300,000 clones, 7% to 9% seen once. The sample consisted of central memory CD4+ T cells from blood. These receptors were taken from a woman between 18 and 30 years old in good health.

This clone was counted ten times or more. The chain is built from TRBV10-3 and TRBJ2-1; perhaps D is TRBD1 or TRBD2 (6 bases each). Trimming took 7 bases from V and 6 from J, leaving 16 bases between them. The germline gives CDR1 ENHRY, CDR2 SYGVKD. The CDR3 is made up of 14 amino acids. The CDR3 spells CAIKEGGKINEQFF. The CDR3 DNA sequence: TGTGCCATCAAAGAGGGGGGAAAGATCAATGAGCAGTTCTTC.

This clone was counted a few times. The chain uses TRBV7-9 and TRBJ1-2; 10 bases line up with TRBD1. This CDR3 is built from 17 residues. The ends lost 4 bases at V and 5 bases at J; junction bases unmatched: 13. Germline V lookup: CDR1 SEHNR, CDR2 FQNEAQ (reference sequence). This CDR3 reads CASSSGTGVALVYGYTF. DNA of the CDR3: TGTGCCAGCAGCTCCGGGACAGGGGTGGCCCTGGTGTATGGCTACACCTTC.

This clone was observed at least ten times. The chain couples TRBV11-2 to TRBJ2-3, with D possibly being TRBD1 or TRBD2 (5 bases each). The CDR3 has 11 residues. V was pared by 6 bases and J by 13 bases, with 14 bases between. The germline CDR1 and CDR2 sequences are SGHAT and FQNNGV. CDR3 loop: CASRAGTSKYF. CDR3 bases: TGTGCCAGCAGGGCCGGGACCAGCAAGTATTTT.

The CDR3 spells CASSSPPGILTDTQYF. The CDR3 DNA reads as TGTGCCAGTAGTAGCCCTCCCGGGATCCTCACAGATACGCAGTATTTT. The rearrangement joins TRBV19 to TRBJ2-3; D may be TRBD2 (5 bases). The V gene's germline CDR1 is LNHDA and CDR2 SQIVND (reference sequence). V shed 4 bases and J shed 2 bases, with 16 bases lying between them. The CDR3 runs to 16 residues.

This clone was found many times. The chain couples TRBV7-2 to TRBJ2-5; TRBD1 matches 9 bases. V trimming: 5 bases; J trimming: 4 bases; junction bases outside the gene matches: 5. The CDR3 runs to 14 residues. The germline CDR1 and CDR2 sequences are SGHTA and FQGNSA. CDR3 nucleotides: TGTGCCAGCAGCGTCAACAGGGGGCGAGAGACCCAGTACTTC. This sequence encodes CASSVNRGRETQYF.

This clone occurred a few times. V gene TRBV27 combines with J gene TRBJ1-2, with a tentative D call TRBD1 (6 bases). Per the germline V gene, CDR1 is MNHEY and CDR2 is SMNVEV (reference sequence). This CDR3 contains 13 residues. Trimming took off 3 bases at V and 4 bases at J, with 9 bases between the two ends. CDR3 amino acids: CASSFGGLYGYTF. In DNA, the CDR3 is TGTGCCAGCAGTTTTGGGGGCCTCTATGGCTACACCTTC.

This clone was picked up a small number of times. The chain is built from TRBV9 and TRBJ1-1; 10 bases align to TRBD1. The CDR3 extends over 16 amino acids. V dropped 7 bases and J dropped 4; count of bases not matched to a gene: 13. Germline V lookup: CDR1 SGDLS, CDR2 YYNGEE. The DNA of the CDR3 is TGTGCCAGCGCTCCGTGGGGGACAGGGGCGCTCACTGAAGCTTTCTTT. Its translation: CASAPWGTGALTEAFF.

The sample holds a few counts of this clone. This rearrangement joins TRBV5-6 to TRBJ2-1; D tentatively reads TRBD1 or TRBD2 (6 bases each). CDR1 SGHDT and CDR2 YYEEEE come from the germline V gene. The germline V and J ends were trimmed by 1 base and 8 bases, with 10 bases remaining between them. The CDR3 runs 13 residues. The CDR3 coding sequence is TGTGCCAGCAGCTTGAACAGGGAGGATGAGCAGTTCTTC. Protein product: CASSLNREDEQFF.

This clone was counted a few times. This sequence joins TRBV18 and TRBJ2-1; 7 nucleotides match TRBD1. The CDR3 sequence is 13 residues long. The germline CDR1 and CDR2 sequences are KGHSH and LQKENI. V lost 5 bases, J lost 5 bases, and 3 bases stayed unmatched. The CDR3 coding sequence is TGTGCCAGCTCAACAACAGGGGACAATGAGCAGTTCTTC. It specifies CASSTTGDNEQFF.

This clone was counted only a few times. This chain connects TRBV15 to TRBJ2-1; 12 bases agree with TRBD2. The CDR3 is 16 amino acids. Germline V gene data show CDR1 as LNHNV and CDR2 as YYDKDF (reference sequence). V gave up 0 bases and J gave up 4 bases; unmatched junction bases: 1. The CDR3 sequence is CATSRDGTSGYNEQFF. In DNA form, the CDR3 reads TGTGCCACCAGCAGAGACGGGACTAGCGGGTACAATGAGCAGTTCTTC.

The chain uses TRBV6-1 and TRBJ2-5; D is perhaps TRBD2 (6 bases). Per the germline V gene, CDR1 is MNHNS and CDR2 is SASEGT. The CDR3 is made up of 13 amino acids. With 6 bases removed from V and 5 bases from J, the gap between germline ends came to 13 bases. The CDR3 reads CASRENGGETQYF. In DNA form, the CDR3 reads TGTGCCAGCAGAGAAAATGGGGGGGAGACCCAGTACTTC.

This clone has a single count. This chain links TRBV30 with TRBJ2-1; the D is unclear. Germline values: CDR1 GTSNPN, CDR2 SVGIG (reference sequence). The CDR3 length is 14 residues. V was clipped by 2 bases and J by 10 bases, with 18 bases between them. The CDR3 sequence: CAWSPRTNPREQFF. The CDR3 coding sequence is TGTGCCTGGAGTCCAAGGACCAACCCCAGGGAGCAGTTCTTC.

The CDR3 region has the DNA TGTGCCAGCAGCCCACCCGGACAGGAGTCTAACTATGGCTACACCTTC. Its translation: CASSPPGQESNYGYTF. The V call is TRBV5-4, the J call TRBJ1-2, with 7 nucleotides matching TRBD1. The CDR3 has 16 amino acids. The J segment lost 0 bases and the V segment lost 4 bases, leaving 9 bases of the junction unmatched. CDR1 and CDR2 (germline): SGHNT, YYREEE (reference sequence).

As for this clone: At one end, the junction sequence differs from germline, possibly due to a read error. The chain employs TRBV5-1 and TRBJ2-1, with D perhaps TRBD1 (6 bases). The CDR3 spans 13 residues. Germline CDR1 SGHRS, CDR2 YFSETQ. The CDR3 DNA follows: TGTGCCAGCAGCTGGGCGACAGGCAATGAGCAGTTCTTC. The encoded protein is CASSWATGNEQFF.

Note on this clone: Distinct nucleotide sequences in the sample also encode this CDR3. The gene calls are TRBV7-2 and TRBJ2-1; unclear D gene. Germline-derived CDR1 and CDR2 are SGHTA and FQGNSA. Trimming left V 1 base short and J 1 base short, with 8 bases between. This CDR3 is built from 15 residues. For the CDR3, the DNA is TGTGCCAGCAGCTTAGGGGTTAGTTCCTACAATGAGCAGTTCTTC. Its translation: CASSLGVSSYNEQFF.

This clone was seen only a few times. CDR3 nucleotide sequence: TGTGCCAGCAGCACCGGACCGCTTAATGAAAAACTGTTTTTT. Amino acids: CASSTGPLNEKLFF. This chain links TRBV14 with TRBJ1-4; D not certain. Trimming removed 5 bases from V and 4 bases from J, with 11 bases in between. The CDR3 is 14 residues long. The germline V gene has CDR1 SGHDN and CDR2 FVKESK.

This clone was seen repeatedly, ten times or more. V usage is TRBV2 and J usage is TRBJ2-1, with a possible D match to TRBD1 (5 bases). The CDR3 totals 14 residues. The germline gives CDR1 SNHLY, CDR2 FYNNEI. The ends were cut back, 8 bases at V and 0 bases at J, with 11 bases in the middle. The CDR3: CASSQVPSYNEQFF. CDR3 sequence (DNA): TGTGCCAGCTCACAGGTGCCCTCCTACAATGAGCAGTTCTTC.

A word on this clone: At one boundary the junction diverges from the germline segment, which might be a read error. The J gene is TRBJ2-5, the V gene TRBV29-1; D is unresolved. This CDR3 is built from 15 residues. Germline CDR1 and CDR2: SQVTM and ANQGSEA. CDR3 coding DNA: TGCAGCGTTGATGCCCTGGGCGCAGGTTTGGGTCGCACGGACTTC. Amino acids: CSVDALGAGLGRTDF.

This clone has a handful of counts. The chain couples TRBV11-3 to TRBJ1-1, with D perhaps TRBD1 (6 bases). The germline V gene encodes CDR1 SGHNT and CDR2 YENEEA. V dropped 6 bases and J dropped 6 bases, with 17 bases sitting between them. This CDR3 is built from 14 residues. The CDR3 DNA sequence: TGTGCCAGCAGTACGGGTGGGGGCAGCGCTGAAGCTTTCTTT. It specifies CASSTGGGSAEAFF.

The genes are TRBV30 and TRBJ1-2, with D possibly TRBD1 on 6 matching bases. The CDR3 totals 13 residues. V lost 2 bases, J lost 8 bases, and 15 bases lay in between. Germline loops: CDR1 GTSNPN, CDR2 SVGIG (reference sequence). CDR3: CAWSTSQGRGYTF. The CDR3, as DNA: TGTGCCTGGAGTACTTCACAGGGTCGGGGCTACACCTTC.

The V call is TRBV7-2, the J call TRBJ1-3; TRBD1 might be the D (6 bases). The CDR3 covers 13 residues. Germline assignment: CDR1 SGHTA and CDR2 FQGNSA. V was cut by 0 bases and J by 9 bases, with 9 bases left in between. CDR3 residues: CASSLAQGTTIYF. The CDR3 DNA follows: TGTGCCAGCAGCTTAGCCCAGGGGACCACCATATATTTT.

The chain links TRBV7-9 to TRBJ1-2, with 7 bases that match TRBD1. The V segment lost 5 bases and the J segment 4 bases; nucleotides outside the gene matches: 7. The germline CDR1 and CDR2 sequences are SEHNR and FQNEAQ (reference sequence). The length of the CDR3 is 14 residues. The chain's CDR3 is CASSRTGAGYGYTF. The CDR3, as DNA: TGTGCCAGCAGCCGTACAGGGGCAGGCTATGGCTACACCTTC.

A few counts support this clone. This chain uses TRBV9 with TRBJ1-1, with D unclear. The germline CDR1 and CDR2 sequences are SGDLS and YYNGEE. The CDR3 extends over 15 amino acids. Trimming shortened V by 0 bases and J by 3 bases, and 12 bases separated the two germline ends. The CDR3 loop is CASSVAPTPDTEAFF. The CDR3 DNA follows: TGTGCCAGCAGCGTAGCTCCCACCCCGGACACTGAAGCTTTCTTT.

Written as DNA, the CDR3 is TGTGCCAGCAGCTTAGCCGGCGGACAAGAGACCCAGTACTTC. It translates to CASSLAGGQETQYF. V gene TRBV5-4 combines with J gene TRBJ2-5; D is ambiguous. CDR1 SGHNT and CDR2 YYREEE come from the germline V gene (reference sequence). Deletions cut 2 bases from V and 2 bases from J, with 10 bases between. This CDR3 is 14 amino acids long.

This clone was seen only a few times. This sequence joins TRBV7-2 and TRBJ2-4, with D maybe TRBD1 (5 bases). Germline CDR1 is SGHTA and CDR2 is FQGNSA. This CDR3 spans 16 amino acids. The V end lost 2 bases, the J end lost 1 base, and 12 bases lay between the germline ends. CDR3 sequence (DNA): TGTGCCAGCAGCTTATCTCAGGGTTTGGCCAAAAACATTCAGTACTTC. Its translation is CASSLSQGLAKNIQYF. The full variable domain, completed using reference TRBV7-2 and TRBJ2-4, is GAGVSQSPSNKVTEKGKDVELRCDPISGHTALYWYRQSLGQGLEFLIYFQGNSAPDKSGLPSDRFSAERTGGSVSTLTIQRTQQEDSAVYLCASSLSQGLAKNIQYFGAGTRLSVL.

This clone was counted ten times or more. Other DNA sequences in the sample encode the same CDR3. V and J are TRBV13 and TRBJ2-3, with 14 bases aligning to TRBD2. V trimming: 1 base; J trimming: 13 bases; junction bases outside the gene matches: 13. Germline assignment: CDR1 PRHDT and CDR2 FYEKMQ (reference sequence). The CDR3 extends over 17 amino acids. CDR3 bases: TGTGCCAGCAGCTTAGCCCCAGGACTAGCGGGAGGTCACTGGGAGTATTTT. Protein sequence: CASSLAPGLAGGHWEYF.

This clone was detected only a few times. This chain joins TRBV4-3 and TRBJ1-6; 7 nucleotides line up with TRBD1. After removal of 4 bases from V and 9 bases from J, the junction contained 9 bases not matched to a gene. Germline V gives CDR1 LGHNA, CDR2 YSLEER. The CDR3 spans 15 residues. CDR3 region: CASSRVRQGSSPLHF. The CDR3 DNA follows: TGCGCCAGCAGCCGCGTGAGACAGGGTAGTTCACCCCTCCACTTT.